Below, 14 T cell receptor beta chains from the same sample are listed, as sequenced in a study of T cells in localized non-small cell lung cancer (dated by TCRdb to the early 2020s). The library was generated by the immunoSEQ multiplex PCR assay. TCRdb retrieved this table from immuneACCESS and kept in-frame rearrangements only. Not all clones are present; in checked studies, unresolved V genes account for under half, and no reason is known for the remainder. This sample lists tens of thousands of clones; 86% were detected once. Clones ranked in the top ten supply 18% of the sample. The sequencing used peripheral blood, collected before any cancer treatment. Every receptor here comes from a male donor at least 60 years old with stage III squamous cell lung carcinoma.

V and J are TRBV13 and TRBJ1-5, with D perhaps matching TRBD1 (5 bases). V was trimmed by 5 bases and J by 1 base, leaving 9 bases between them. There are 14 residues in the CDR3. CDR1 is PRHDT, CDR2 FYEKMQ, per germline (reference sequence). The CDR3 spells CASSTGHSNQPQHF. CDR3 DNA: TGTGCCAGCAGCACCGGACACAGCAATCAGCCCCAGCATTTT.

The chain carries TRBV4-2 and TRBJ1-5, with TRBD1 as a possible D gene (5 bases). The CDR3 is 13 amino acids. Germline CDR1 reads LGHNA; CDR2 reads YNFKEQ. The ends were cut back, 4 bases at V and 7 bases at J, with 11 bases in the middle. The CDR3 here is CASSLGHDQPQHF. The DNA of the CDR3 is TGTGCCAGCAGCCTAGGACACGACCAGCCCCAGCATTTT.

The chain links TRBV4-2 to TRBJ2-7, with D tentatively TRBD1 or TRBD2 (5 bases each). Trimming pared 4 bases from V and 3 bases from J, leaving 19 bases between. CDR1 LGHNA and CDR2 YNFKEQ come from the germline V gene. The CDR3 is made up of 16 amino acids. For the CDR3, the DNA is TGTGCCAGCAGCCCCAGCACCGGGACGGGAAGCTACGAGCAGTACTTC. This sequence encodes CASSPSTGTGSYEQYF.

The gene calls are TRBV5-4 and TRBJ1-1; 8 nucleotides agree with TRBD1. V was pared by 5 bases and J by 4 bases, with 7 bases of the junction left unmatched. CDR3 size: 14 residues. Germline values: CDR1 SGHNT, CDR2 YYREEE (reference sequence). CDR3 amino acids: CASSKDRVVTEAFF. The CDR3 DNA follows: TGTGCCAGCAGTAAGGACAGGGTGGTCACTGAAGCTTTCTTT. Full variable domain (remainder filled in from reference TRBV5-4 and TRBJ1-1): ETGVTQSPTHLIKTRGQQVTLRCSSQSGHNTVSWYQQALGQGPQFIFQYYREEENGRGNFPPRFSGLQFPNYSSELNVNALELDDSALYLCASSKDRVVTEAFFGQGTRLTVV.

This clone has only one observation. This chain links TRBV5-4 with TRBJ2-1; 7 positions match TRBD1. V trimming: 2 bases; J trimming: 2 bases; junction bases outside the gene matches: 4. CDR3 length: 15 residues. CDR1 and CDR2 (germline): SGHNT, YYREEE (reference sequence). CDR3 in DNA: TGTGCCAGCAGCTTAGGGGGCTCGACCTACAATGAGCAGTTCTTC. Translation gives CASSLGGSTYNEQFF.

For the CDR3, the DNA is TGTGCCAGCAGCTTGGACAGGGGGCGATCTGGCTACACCTTC. This sequence encodes CASSLDRGRSGYTF. V is TRBV5-4 and J is TRBJ1-2, with 9 bases that match TRBD1. Germline CDR1 is SGHNT and CDR2 is YYREEE (reference sequence). Trimming removed 0 bases from V and 7 bases from J; junction bases left unmatched: 4. CDR3 length: 14 amino acids. Filled out from reference TRBV5-4 and TRBJ1-2, the complete variable domain reads ETGVTQSPTHLIKTRGQQVTLRCSSQSGHNTVSWYQQALGQGPQFIFQYYREEENGRGNFPPRFSGLQFPNYSSELNVNALELDDSALYLCASSLDRGRSGYTFGSGTRLTVV.

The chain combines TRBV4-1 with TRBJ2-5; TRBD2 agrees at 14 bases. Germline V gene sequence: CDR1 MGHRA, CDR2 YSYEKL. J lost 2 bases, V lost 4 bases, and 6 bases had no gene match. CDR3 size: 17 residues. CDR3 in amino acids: CASSRGTSGGIQETQYF. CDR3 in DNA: TGCGCCAGCAGCCGCGGGACTAGCGGGGGAATACAAGAGACCCAGTACTTC.

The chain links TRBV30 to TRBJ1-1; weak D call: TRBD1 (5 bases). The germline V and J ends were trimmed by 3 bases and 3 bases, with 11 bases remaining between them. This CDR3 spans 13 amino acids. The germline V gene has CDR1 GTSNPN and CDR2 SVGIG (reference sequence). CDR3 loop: CAWSGLGDTEAFF. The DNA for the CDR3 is TGTGCCTGGAGCGGATTGGGGGACACTGAAGCTTTCTTT.

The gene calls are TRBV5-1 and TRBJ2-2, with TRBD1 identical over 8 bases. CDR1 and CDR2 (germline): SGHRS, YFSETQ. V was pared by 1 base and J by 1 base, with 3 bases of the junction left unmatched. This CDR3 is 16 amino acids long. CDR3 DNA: TGCGCCAGCAGCTTGTCCGGGACAGGGAACACCGGGGAGCTGTTTTTT. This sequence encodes CASSLSGTGNTGELFF.

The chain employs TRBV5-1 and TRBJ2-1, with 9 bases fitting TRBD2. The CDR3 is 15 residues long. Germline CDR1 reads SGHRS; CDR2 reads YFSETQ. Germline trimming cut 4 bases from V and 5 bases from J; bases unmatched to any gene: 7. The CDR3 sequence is CASSIGTSLNNEQFF. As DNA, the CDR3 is TGCGCCAGCAGCATCGGGACTAGCCTTAACAATGAGCAGTTCTTC.

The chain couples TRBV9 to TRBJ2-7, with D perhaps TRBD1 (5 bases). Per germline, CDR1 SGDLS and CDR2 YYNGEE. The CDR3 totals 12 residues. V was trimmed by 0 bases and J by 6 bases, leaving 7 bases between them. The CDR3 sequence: CASSVEGSEQYF. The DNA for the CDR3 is TGTGCCAGCAGCGTAGAGGGGTCCGAGCAGTACTTC. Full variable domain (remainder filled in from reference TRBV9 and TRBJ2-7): DSGVTQTPKHLITATGQRVTLRCSPRSGDLSVYWYQQSLDQGLQFLIQYYNGEERAKGNILERFSAQQFPDLHSELNLSSLELGDSALYFCASSVEGSEQYFGPGTRLTVT.

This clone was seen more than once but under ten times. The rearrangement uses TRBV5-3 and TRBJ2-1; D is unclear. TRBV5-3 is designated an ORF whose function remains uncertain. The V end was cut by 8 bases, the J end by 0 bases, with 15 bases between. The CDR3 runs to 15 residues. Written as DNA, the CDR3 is TGTGCCAGCAGCCAAGAACTCAGCTCCTACAATGAGCAGTTCTTC. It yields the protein CASSQELSSYNEQFF.

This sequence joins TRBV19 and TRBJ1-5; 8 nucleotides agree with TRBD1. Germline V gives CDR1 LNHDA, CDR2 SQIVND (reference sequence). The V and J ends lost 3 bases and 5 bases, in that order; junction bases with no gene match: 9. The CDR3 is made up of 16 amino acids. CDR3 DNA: TGTGCCAGTAGTATGACTAGGACAGGGTCGGATCAGCCCCAGCATTTT. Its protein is CASSMTRTGSDQPQHF.

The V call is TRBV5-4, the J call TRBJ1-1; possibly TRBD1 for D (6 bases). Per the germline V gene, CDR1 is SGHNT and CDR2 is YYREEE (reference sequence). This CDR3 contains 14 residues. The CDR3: CATGGPPMNTEAFF. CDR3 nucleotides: TGTGCGACGGGGGGGCCCCCTATGAACACTGAAGCTTTCTTT.